The T cell receptor (beta chain) described here comes from a study of T cell repertoires in cytomegalovirus infection. Across the study: Indications came from public TCR beta signatures; they pointed to CMV infection and to a matching HLA type. Whole-study results and caveats: Clonotype analysis showed dominance of the ex vivo response by HLA-C-restricted CMV-specific TCR beta clonotypes. The cumulative frequency of public TCR beta families distinguished individuals who carried CMV together with the relevant HLA.

One entry per CDR3 protein results from TCRdb running MiXCR on the reads. There are around 290,000 distinct CDR3 sequences in the sample; about 23% occur only once, and approximately 15% lies in the top ten. Germline V gene sequence: CDR1 MDHEN, CDR2 SYDVKM. The CDR3 runs to 13 residues. The V gene end was trimmed by 2 bases and the J gene end by 9 bases; junction bases not matched to a gene: 4. Concerning this clonotype: Its antigen is currently unknown.

The TCR was taken from a human donor in good health (CMV status not recorded). Some clones in this sample may be carry-over from other donors' samples. V and J are TRBV28 and TRBJ2-4, with 7 positions matching TRBD2. Sequenced input: PBMCs. The CDR3 DNA follows: TGTGCCAGCAGTTTAGGGGGGGAAGCCATTCAGTACTTC. This gives the protein CASSLGGEAIQYF.